A single T cell receptor (beta chain) is shown here with its context. Its antigen is unidentified. Assay: immunoSEQ multiplex PCR; the TCRdb copy retains only in-frame clones and omits some. This table has under 35,000 clones, around 80% appearing once. The ends lost 4 bases at V and 4 bases at J; junction bases unmatched: 6. Germline-derived CDR1 and CDR2 are MNHEY and SVGAGI. This CDR3 is built from 14 residues. These data come from a study of OX40 agonist ivuxolimab in advanced cancers. On the study more broadly: The study enrolled dose-escalation patients with hepatocellular carcinoma, melanoma, renal cell or head and neck cancer. Age averaged about 62 years (range roughly 23 to 85), and roughly 80% were male. Three patients had partial responses: one hepatocellular carcinoma, two cutaneous melanoma.

General observations from the study: Normalized expansion of T-cell clones was also low for some nonresponders.

The material sequenced was CD4+ or CD8+ T cells sorted from blood, taken in a trial of the OX40 agonist ivuxolimab. V gene TRBV6-5 combines with J gene TRBJ1-2; 7 nucleotides agree with TRBD1. This TCR came from an adult with an advanced solid tumor such as melanoma, head and neck, liver or kidney cancer. The chain's CDR3 is CASSLNRGFYGYTF. The CDR3 nucleotides read TGTGCCAGCAGTTTAAACAGGGGCTTCTATGGCTACACCTTC.